A single sample gave rise to the 14 T cell receptor beta chains below, sequenced in a study of patients and donors after allogeneic stem cell transplantation. TCRdb itself ran the RT-PCR reads through MiXCR, one entry per CDR3 protein. This table has about 24,000 distinct CDR3 sequences, approximately 39% appearing once. Sequenced input: blood, either unsorted or a sorted T cell fraction (not recorded which). The receptor source for this set is a human donor who was either an allogeneic HSCT recipient or a stem cell or donor lymphocyte infusion donor (not recorded which). It is not recorded whose cells these are; they may come from a transplant donor.

This clonotype has just a few counts. The rearrangement joins TRBV5-1 to TRBJ2-7; weak D call: TRBD2 (5 bases). The CDR3 spans 12 residues. From germline, CDR1 is SGHRS and CDR2 YFSETQ. The germline V and J ends were trimmed by 3 bases and 7 bases, with 11 bases remaining between them. In DNA, the CDR3 is TGCGCCAGCAGCTCTCTTCCGGGGGAGCAGTACTTC. Residues: CASSSLPGEQYF.

This clonotype was picked up one time. This chain joins TRBV28 and TRBJ2-3; no firm D call. Trimming pared 5 bases from V and 3 bases from J, leaving 0 bases between. In germline, CDR1 is MDHEN, CDR2 SYDVKM. The CDR3 extends over 10 amino acids. CDR3 DNA sequence: TGTGCCAGCAGTACAGATACGCAGTATTTT. Its translation is CASSTDTQYF.

The chain uses TRBV7-6 and TRBJ1-4; no firm D call. The length of the CDR3 is 13 residues. Germline V lookup: CDR1 SGHVS, CDR2 FNYEAQ. V was pared by 0 bases and J by 7 bases, with 6 bases between. CDR3 protein: CASSLALREKLFF. The CDR3 region has the DNA TGTGCCAGCAGCTTAGCCTTACGTGAAAAACTGTTTTTT.

This clonotype was counted ten times or more. This rearrangement joins TRBV7-2 to TRBJ2-1; no firm D call. Germline values: CDR1 SGHTA, CDR2 FQGNSA. The CDR3 covers 15 residues. V was shortened by 1 base and J by 2 bases, with 9 bases between the two germline ends. In nucleotides, the CDR3 is TGTGCCAGCAGCTTAGATTACGGCGCCTACAATGAGCAGTTCTTC. It translates to CASSLDYGAYNEQFF.

CDR3 amino acids: CGSPTGGRGYTF. In nucleotides, the CDR3 is TGCGGGTCTCCCACAGGGGGCAGGGGCTACACCTTC. This chain joins TRBV29-1 and TRBJ1-2; 9 nucleotides match TRBD1. The germline gives CDR1 SQVTM, CDR2 ANQGSEA. The CDR3 runs 12 residues.

This chain connects TRBV29-1 to TRBJ2-7, with 9 bases aligning to TRBD2. Germline CDR1 is SQVTM and CDR2 is ANQGSEA. V trimming: 7 bases; J trimming: 4 bases; junction bases outside the gene matches: 8. The CDR3 is 13 amino acids. CDR3 DNA: TGCAGCGCTAGGGGACTAGCTAGGTACGAGCAGTACTTC. This sequence encodes CSARGLARYEQYF.

Only one count was recorded for this clonotype. The V gene is TRBV20-1, the J gene TRBJ1-4; a weak D match, TRBD1 (5 bases). CDR3 length equals 13 residues. The germline V and J ends were trimmed by 3 bases and 4 bases, with 9 bases remaining between them. Germline values: CDR1 DFQATT, CDR2 SNEGSKA (reference sequence). CDR3 in DNA: TGCAGTGCTAGGGGACCCGGTAATGAAAAACTGTTTTTT. Protein product: CSARGPGNEKLFF.

The chain carries TRBV10-3 and TRBJ2-1, with TRBD2 matching over 7 bases. The CDR3 is made up of 16 amino acids. Germline trimming cut 3 bases from V and 2 bases from J; bases unmatched to any gene: 7. The germline gives CDR1 ENHRY, CDR2 SYGVKD. CDR3 protein: CAISEAGQITYNEQFF. CDR3 coding DNA: TGTGCCATCAGTGAAGCGGGGCAAATTACCTACAATGAGCAGTTCTTC.

This clonotype was observed a handful of times. The genes are TRBV29-1 and TRBJ1-1, with D hard to call. The V gene's germline CDR1 is SQVTM and CDR2 ANQGSEA. This CDR3 is 11 amino acids long. The CDR3 loop reads CAAGLNTEAFF. CDR3 coding DNA: TGCGCAGCCGGTTTGAACACTGAAGCTTTCTTT.

A single count supports this clonotype. The V call is TRBV6-5, the J call TRBJ1-1; 8 bases agree with TRBD1. The CDR3 covers 12 residues. V gave up 5 bases and J gave up 6 bases; unmatched junction bases: 2. CDR1 and CDR2 (germline): MNHEY, SVGAGI. CDR3: CASSLQGAEAFF. The CDR3 nucleotides are TGTGCCAGCAGTCTACAGGGGGCTGAAGCTTTCTTT.

This clonotype was seen only once. The chain has TRBV24-1 and TRBJ2-1, with 7 positions matching TRBD1. Germline values: CDR1 KGHDR, CDR2 SFDVKD. CDR3 length equals 16 residues. V trimming: 4 bases; J trimming: 0 bases; junction bases outside the gene matches: 5. CDR3 bases: TGTGCCACCAGTGAGAACAGGGGCCCCTCCTACAATGAGCAGTTCTTC. Protein product: CATSENRGPSYNEQFF.

This clonotype was detected only a few times. V is TRBV7-8 and J is TRBJ1-5; D gene uncertain. CDR3 length: 16 residues. Germline assignment: CDR1 SGHVS and CDR2 FQNEAQ. V lost 2 bases and J lost 1, with 12 bases in between. CDR3 amino acids: CASSLSSLWSNQPQHF. CDR3 bases: TGTGCCAGCAGCTTAAGCTCTCTCTGGAGCAATCAGCCCCAGCATTTT.

J is TRBJ1-2 and V is TRBV20-1, with 10 positions matching TRBD1. CDR3 length: 15 residues. CDR1 and CDR2 (germline): DFQATT, SNEGSKA (reference sequence). With 2 bases clipped from V and 3 bases from J, the junction kept 6 bases outside the gene matches. The CDR3 is CSARPRTGGDYGYTF. CDR3 nucleotides: TGCAGTGCTAGACCCCGGACAGGGGGAGACTATGGCTACACCTTC.

The chain combines TRBV10-3 with TRBJ1-1; D is possibly TRBD1 (5 bases). The CDR3 has 16 amino acids. Germline CDR1 ENHRY, CDR2 SYGVKD. The V end lost 3 bases, the J end lost 0 bases, and 14 bases lay between the germline ends. CDR3 loop: CAISDGGGSVNTEAFF. DNA of the CDR3: TGTGCCATCAGTGATGGTGGGGGGTCGGTGAACACTGAAGCTTTCTTT.